This T cell receptor (beta chain) appears in the sequencing data of a study of cytomegalovirus exposure and HLA in healthy donors. Amplification used 60 Vbeta primers and 13 Jbeta primers. The method was immunoSEQ multiplex PCR; TCRdb's version includes in-frame clones alone and lacks a portion of them. Counted here are around 200,000 clones, 83% occurring once; the ten biggest clones make up roughly 1.6%. This CDR3 spans 16 amino acids. After removal of 0 bases from V and 4 bases from J, the junction contained 8 bases not matched to a gene. In germline, CDR1 is SGDLS, CDR2 YYNGEE. Source material: PBMCs. This rearrangement joins TRBV9 to TRBJ1-1; 8 positions agree with TRBD1. The TCR was taken from a man aged 50 to 60 in good health and CMV-seronegative. CDR3 amino acids: CASSVVAGGITTEAFF. The CDR3 nucleotides are TGTGCCAGCAGCGTAGTGGCAGGGGGCATTACCACTGAAGCTTTCTTT.